The rows below give T cell receptor beta chains drawn from one sample of a study of T-cell reconstitution after alpha-beta-depleted transplantation in children. MiXCR was run by TCRdb on the PCR reads, yielding one entry per CDR3 protein. The sample lists fewer than 150,000 distinct CDR3 sequences; about 9.5% were seen once. The source material was PBMCs, mostly from graft donor cells, sampled 180 days after TCRalphabeta/CD19-depleted stem cell transplant. The receptors were gathered from a girl under three years old who had a stem cell transplant for combined immunodeficiency, so the T cells may come from the graft donor. Both conserved end residues are part of each CDR3. The D gene is left open where the match is weak. A clone size is listed for some rows: how often the clone was seen (once, few, many), or a class if it is expanded.

V,size,D,J,CDR3,DNA
TRBV20-1,.,TRBD1,TRBJ2-4,CSADRGIAKNIQYF,TGCAGTGCGGACAGGGGCATAGCCAAAAACATTCAGTACTTC
TRBV12-3/TRBV12-4,few,.,TRBJ2-1,CASSSGTPTYNEQFF,TGTGCCAGCAGTTCCGGGACCCCCACCTACAATGAGCAGTTCTTC
TRBV14,.,.,TRBJ2-7,CASSQVGDPKQYF,TGTGCCAGCAGCCAAGTGGGGGACCCGAAGCAGTACTTC
TRBV11-3,many,.,TRBJ2-2,CASSLETGELFF,TGTGCCAGCAGCTTAGAGACCGGGGAGCTGTTTTTT
TRBV11-2,few,TRBD2,TRBJ2-7,CASSSRTSGTEQYF,TGTGCCAGCAGCTCTAGGACTAGCGGCACGGAGCAGTACTTC
TRBV12-3/TRBV12-4,many,.,TRBJ2-5,CASSSYRVDQETQYF,TGTGCCAGCAGTTCATACAGGGTAGACCAAGAGACCCAGTACTTC
TRBV7-9,few,.,TRBJ2-2,CASSPYTINTGELFF,TGTGCCAGCAGCCCTTACACTATCAACACCGGGGAGCTGTTTTTT
TRBV7-2,many,.,TRBJ2-5,CASSLLSRGLETQYF,TGTGCCAGCAGCTTACTCTCGCGGGGTTTAGAGACCCAGTACTTC
TRBV4-2,.,.,TRBJ2-3,CASSQVASVPDTQYF,TGTGCCAGCAGCCAAGTGGCTAGCGTTCCAGATACGCAGTATTTT
TRBV20-1,few,.,TRBJ1-6,CSAPPAGRGSLHF,TGCAGTGCTCCCCCCGCGGGCAGGGGATCCCTCCACTTT
TRBV20-1,few,.,TRBJ2-7,CSARVGDPYEQYF,TGCAGTGCTAGAGTAGGGGACCCCTACGAGCAGTACTTC
TRBV11-1,.,.,TRBJ1-5,CASSLNYSMDSYSNQPQHF,TGTGCCAGCAGCCTAAATTATTCGATGGACAGTTATAGCAATCAGCCCCAGCATTTT
TRBV21-1,.,.,TRBJ2-1,CASSSLAGGSNEQFF,TGTGCCAGCAGCAGCCTAGCGGGAGGGTCCAATGAGCAGTTCTTC
TRBV6-5,.,TRBD2,TRBJ2-7,CASSYAGGVYEQYF,TGTGCCAGCAGTTACGCGGGGGGGGTATACGAGCAGTACTTC
TRBV25-1,.,.,TRBJ2-7,CASRSPGGSSYEQYF,TGTGCCAGCAGATCCCCTGGGGGCAGCTCCTACGAGCAGTACTTC
TRBV7-3,few,.,TRBJ2-7,CASSLGASPTYEQYF,TGTGCCAGCAGCTTAGGAGCCAGTCCCACCTACGAGCAGTACTTC
TRBV27,.,.,TRBJ2-3,CASSFAGSSADTQYF,TGTGCCAGCAGTTTCGCGGGCAGTTCAGCTGATACGCAGTATTTT
TRBV7-2,few,.,TRBJ2-1,CASSLEERSYNEQFF,TGTGCCAGCAGCTTAGAGGAGCGGAGCTACAATGAGCAGTTCTTC
TRBV5-5,few,.,TRBJ2-1,CASSLTGTSFEQFF,TGTGCCAGCAGCCTCACCGGGACCTCTTTCGAGCAGTTCTTC
TRBV20-1,.,.,TRBJ2-3,CSAEFLEVAWRADTQYF,TGCAGTGCCGAATTCCTCGAAGTGGCGTGGAGGGCAGATACGCAGTATTTT